This TCR beta chain was sequenced in a study of blood T cells in healthy people across ages. This CDR3 spans 18 amino acids. V gave up 6 bases and J gave up 0 bases, with 22 bases separating them. Germline CDR1 MDHEN, CDR2 SYDVKM. For the second PCR, which ran for roughly 7 to 11 cycles, a sample-barcoded 5' primer and a J-beta primer mix were used. One entry per CDR3 protein, called by TCRdb with MiXCR from the 5' RACE reads. This table holds around 1.7 million distinct CDR3 sequences, 28% found once. Sequenced: blood. This chain links TRBV28 with TRBJ2-3, with D possibly TRBD1 on 5 matching bases. The sequence came from a woman in her twenties or thirties in good health. CDR3 DNA: TGTGCCAGCAGCGAACGGACACTCCAAGGAACTAGCACAGATACGCAGTATTTT. Translated: CASSERTLQGTSTDTQYF.